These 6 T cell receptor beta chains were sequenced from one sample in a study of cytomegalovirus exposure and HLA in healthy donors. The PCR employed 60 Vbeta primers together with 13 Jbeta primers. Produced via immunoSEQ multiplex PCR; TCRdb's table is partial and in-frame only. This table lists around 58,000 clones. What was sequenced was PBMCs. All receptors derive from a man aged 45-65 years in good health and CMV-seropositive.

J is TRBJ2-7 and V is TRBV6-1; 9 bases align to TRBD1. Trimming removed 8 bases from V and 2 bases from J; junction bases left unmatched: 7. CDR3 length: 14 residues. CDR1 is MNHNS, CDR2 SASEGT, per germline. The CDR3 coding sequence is TGTGCCAGCGATACAGGGGGCGGCGCCTACGAGCAGTACTTC. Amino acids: CASDTGGGAYEQYF.

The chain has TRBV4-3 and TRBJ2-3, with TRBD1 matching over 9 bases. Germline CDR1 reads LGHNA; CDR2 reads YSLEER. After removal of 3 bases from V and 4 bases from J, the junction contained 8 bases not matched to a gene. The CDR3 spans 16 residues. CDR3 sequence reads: CASSQGGGTGSDTQYF. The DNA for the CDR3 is TGCGCCAGCAGCCAGGGGGGTGGGACAGGGTCAGATACGCAGTATTTT.

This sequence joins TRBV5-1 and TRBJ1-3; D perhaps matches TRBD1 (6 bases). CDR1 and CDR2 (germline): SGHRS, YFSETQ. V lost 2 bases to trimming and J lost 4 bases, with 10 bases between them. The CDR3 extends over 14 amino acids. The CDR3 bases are TGCGCCAGCAGCTTACAGGGTTTCGGAAACACCATATATTTT. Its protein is CASSLQGFGNTIYF.

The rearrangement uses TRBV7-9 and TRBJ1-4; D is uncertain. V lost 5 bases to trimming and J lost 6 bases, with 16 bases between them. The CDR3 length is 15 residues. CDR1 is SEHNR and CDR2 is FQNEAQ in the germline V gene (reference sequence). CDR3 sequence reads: CASSPELAPHEKLFF. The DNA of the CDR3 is TGTGCCAGCAGCCCCGAGCTCGCCCCCCATGAAAAACTGTTTTTT.

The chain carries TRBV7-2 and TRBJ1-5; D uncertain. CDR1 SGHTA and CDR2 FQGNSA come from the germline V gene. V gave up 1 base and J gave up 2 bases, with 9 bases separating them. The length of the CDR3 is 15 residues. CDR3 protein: CASSLGSAGNQPQHF. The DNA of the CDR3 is TGTGCCAGCAGCTTAGGTTCGGCGGGCAATCAGCCCCAGCATTTT.

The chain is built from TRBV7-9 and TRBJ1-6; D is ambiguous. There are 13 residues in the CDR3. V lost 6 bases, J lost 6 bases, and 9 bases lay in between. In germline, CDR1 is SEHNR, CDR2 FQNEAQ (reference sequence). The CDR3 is CASSAIPNSPLHF. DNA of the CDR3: TGTGCCAGCAGTGCTATACCTAATTCACCCCTCCACTTT.